One sample yielded the 15 T cell receptor beta chains listed below, sequenced in a study of shared clonotypes between healthy human individuals. The repertoire was sequenced with immunoSEQ multiplex PCR; TCRdb's copy has only in-frame clones and lacks some. Here the sample spans around 1,000,000 clones, approximately 75% being singletons. Sample: memory CD4+ T cells from PBMCs. Noted subset: CD45RA-negative fraction. The receptors shown here come from a man aged 18-30 years in good health. Some clones in this sample may be carry-over from other donors' samples.

The chain recombines TRBV29-1 with TRBJ1-3; 7 bases are a match to TRBD1. Germline CDR1 SQVTM, CDR2 ANQGSEA. The J segment lost 1 base and the V segment lost 7 bases, leaving 7 bases of the junction unmatched. This CDR3 comprises 14 residues. The CDR3 region is CSAATGTSGNTIYF. DNA of the CDR3: TGCAGCGCTGCGACAGGGACTTCTGGAAACACCATATATTTT.

This clone was observed once. The chain combines TRBV5-1 with TRBJ2-6; unclear D gene. V was trimmed by 3 bases and J by 0 bases, leaving 13 bases between them. The CDR3 has 17 amino acids. The germline gives CDR1 SGHRS, CDR2 YFSETQ. The CDR3 nucleotides read TGCGCCAGCAGCTCACAAATCTACAACTCTGGGGCCAACGTCCTGACTTTC. Its translation: CASSSQIYNSGANVLTF. The variable domain in full, completed from reference TRBV5-1 and TRBJ2-6, reads KAGVTQTPRYLIKTRGQQVTLSCSPISGHRSVSWYQQTPGQGLQFLFEYFSETQRNKGNFPGRFSGRQFSNSRSEMNVSTLELGDSALYLCASSSQIYNSGANVLTFGAGSRLTVL.

The chain uses TRBV6-1 and TRBJ1-1; possibly TRBD1 for D (6 bases). Germline loops: CDR1 MNHNS, CDR2 SASEGT. V was trimmed by 3 bases and J by 1 base, leaving 12 bases between them. The length of the CDR3 is 15 residues. The CDR3 sequence: CASSDQGTGNTEAFF. Here the CDR3 DNA reads TGTGCCAGCAGTGACCAGGGGACGGGGAACACTGAAGCTTTCTTT.

V and J are TRBV7-9 and TRBJ1-2, with TRBD1 as a possible D gene (5 bases). Trimming cost V 1 base and J 5 bases, with 11 bases left between them. Looked up from germline, CDR1 is SEHNR and CDR2 is FQNEAQ (reference sequence). The CDR3 length is 14 residues. In nucleotides, the CDR3 is TGTGCCAGCAGCTTAGGGCAGGGCCAATATGGCTACACCTTC. This codes for CASSLGQGQYGYTF.

The rearrangement joins TRBV7-2 to TRBJ2-3; unclear D gene. Trimming pared 4 bases from V and 2 bases from J, leaving 16 bases between. The CDR3 is made up of 16 amino acids. Germline CDR1 and CDR2: SGHTA and FQGNSA. The CDR3 spells CASSSRGGALTDTQYF. CDR3 bases: TGTGCCAGCAGCTCTCGAGGCGGAGCCCTCACAGATACGCAGTATTTT.

CDR3 loop: CAWAHRASQPQHF. The CDR3 DNA sequence: TGTGCCTGGGCCCACAGGGCAAGTCAGCCCCAGCATTTT. V is TRBV30 and J is TRBJ1-5, with D tentatively TRBD1 (6 bases). In germline, CDR1 is GTSNPN, CDR2 SVGIG (reference sequence). This CDR3 spans 13 amino acids. Between the trimmed V and J ends, which lost 5 bases and 6 bases, there was a span of 14 bases.

This clone was recorded at least ten times. Other DNA sequences of this sample code for an identical CDR3. V gene TRBV7-8 combines with J gene TRBJ1-5; D not certain. The CDR3 covers 12 residues. V was cut by 5 bases and J by 4 bases, with 6 bases left in between. Germline lookup yields CDR1 SGHVS and CDR2 FQNEAQ. The CDR3 nucleotides read TGTGCCAGCAGCCCATCGAATCAGCCCCAGCATTTT. This codes for CASSPSNQPQHF.

The gene calls are TRBV14 and TRBJ2-7; no firm D call. The CDR3 is 19 amino acids. Trimming left V 0 bases short and J 6 bases short, with 27 bases between. Germline CDR1 and CDR2: SGHDN and FVKESK. Here the CDR3 reads CASSQEGRGSLGLRSEQYF. In DNA form, the CDR3 reads TGTGCCAGCAGCCAAGAGGGAAGAGGAAGTCTCGGCTTGCGCAGCGAGCAGTACTTC.

This clone occurred many times. V and J are TRBV5-1 and TRBJ2-7; TRBD1 agrees at 7 bases. The CDR3 runs 14 residues. The J segment lost 5 bases and the V segment lost 3 bases, leaving 8 bases of the junction unmatched. Germline V lookup: CDR1 SGHRS, CDR2 YFSETQ. The chain's CDR3 is CASSSQGTVNEQYF. The CDR3 nucleotides read TGCGCCAGCAGCTCACAGGGGACAGTAAACGAGCAGTACTTC.

The chain recombines TRBV7-8 with TRBJ2-7; TRBD2 matches at 10 bases. V trimming: 1 base; J trimming: 1 base; junction bases outside the gene matches: 4. Germline CDR1 and CDR2: SGHVS and FQNEAQ. The CDR3 totals 16 residues. The CDR3 bases are TGTGCCAGCAGCTTAGTCCCAGCGGGAGGGTCCTACGAGCAGTACTTC. Protein sequence: CASSLVPAGGSYEQYF.

This clone was detected once. The chain recombines TRBV27 with TRBJ1-1, with 8 bases that match TRBD1. The germline CDR1 and CDR2 sequences are MNHEY and SMNVEV (reference sequence). With 4 bases clipped from V and 6 bases from J, the junction kept 10 bases outside the gene matches. This CDR3 is built from 15 residues. The CDR3 is CASSSRQGSSAEAFF. CDR3 in DNA: TGTGCCAGCAGTTCCCGACAGGGGTCGAGCGCTGAAGCTTTCTTT.

This clone was counted a few times. The J gene is TRBJ1-1, the V gene TRBV18; the match to TRBD1 covers 7 bases. This CDR3 has 15 residues. Germline loops: CDR1 KGHSH, CDR2 LQKENI. The V and J ends lost 6 bases and 3 bases, in that order; junction bases with no gene match: 10. CDR3 in amino acids: CASSRNRGHDTEAFF. The CDR3, as DNA: TGTGCCAGCTCCCGGAACAGGGGTCATGACACTGAAGCTTTCTTT.

The chain uses TRBV9 and TRBJ2-7; 16 nucleotides match TRBD2. The CDR3 runs 18 residues. The germline V gene encodes CDR1 SGDLS and CDR2 YYNGEE. V shed 4 bases and J 6 bases; nucleotides not matched to a gene: 13. CDR3 bases: TGTGCCAGCAGCCCACAAGGGACTAGCGGGAGGGCCGTGCGCGAGCAGTACTTC. Protein: CASSPQGTSGRAVREQYF.

The chain employs TRBV9 and TRBJ2-4, with 8 bases aligning to TRBD1. Looked up from germline, CDR1 is SGDLS and CDR2 is YYNGEE. The trim removed 6 bases at V and 9 bases at J, leaving 8 bases unmatched. This CDR3 has 13 amino acids. The CDR3 loop reads CASTPGGGGIQYF. Here the CDR3 DNA reads TGTGCCAGCACCCCAGGGGGCGGTGGCATTCAGTACTTC.

This clone was counted at least ten times. This rearrangement joins TRBV25-1 to TRBJ2-5, with 9 nucleotides matching TRBD1. The J call is uncertain, as TRBJ2-7 better fits the DNA end. CDR1 is MGHDK, CDR2 SYGVNS, per germline. This CDR3 has 12 residues. CDR3 sequence: CASGTGTYEQYF. CDR3 nucleotide sequence: TGTGCCAGCGGGACAGGGACCTACGAGCAGTACTTC.